This TCR beta chain stems from a study of cytomegalovirus exposure and HLA in healthy donors (dated by TCRdb to the late 2010s). A note on the overall study: According to an earlier analysis of several hundred of the donors, roughly 180 million T cells yielded 100 million or so unique TCR beta sequences and 276 Gb of sequence data. Roughly 300 gigabases of sequencing data and approximately 85 million unique TCR sequences were included in an early release covering several hundred HLA-typed donors. The genetic ancestry cluster associated with self-reported Caucasian donors included 81% of the approximately 410 genotyped donors. The study aimed to test whether cataloging public T cell receptors could reveal signatures of past pathogen exposure. The T cell repertoires of several hundred subjects were profiled by immunosequencing and related to cytomegalovirus serostatus. A separate validation cohort of about 110 different subjects was used in addition to the approximately 640-subject first cohort. High-throughput TCR immunosequencing, statistical association of individual TCRs with disease status, and machine learning were combined to predict cytomegalovirus infection status. In a later analysis, previously published TCR beta repertoires from several hundred donors were re-analyzed and high-resolution HLA genotyping was added so that TCR occurrence patterns could be studied. Rather than using new phenotypic data, the later analysis identified candidate immune exposures from TCR beta sequences and from how often those sequences occurred across donors. An earlier analysis of some 600 of the donors applied high-throughput TCR beta sequencing to assess whether each TCR beta V gene segment acted as functional or pseudogenic. Donor age, sex, ethnicity and CMV serostatus were collected together with the repertoire data. Genome-wide SNP genotypes for about 65% of the 666 donors were used in a later genetic analysis, which treated that subset as a discovery cohort. Every repertoire in the discovery cohort had been generated on one and the same sequencing platform. Class I and class II HLA loci were covered by the typing at four-digit resolution. The number of donors typed differed by locus, with 629-630 for A, B, C, DRB1 and DQB1, around 560 for DQA1, 606 for DPA1, and some 440 for DPB1. Because of strong linkage in the cohort, five DR-DQ haplotypes were treated as single units for association and clustering. On average, roughly 250,000 unique TCR beta nucleotide sequences were sequenced per donor among several hundred genotyped donors of the cohort, with 15% to 20% of those sequences being non-productive. Beyond this particular receptor, the publication reports: According to the authors, the approach could potentially be generalized to other disease states and immunological phenotypes. Most TCR sequences were seen in very few donors, while some public TCRs were found in many individuals. In this cohort, only TCR beta chains were sequenced, and detectable features were limited by the absence of alpha or paired-chain data. Assigning TCR associations to individual alleles was difficult when HLA alleles, especially DR and DQ, strongly co-occurred. In an earlier analysis of several hundred of the donors, most TCR beta V segments were observed in productive rearrangements about 87% or about 30% of the time, broadly matching IMGT annotations. In a later analysis, TCR association rates were found to vary across HLA loci, with the most associated TCRs seen for DRB1 alleles and the fewest for HLA-C alleles. The only immune exposure information available for the cohort was CMV serostatus. Some 15 rarely observed V segments, including chromosome 9 orphons, were excluded from the earlier analysis of a few hundred of the donors because counts were too low. Presence/absence analyses assumed roughly uniform sequencing depth across donors, an assumption that may not hold. A cluster of highly shared sequence variants was judged likely to be a technical artifact of the sequencing pipeline. According to a later genetic analysis, donors in an Asian-associated ancestry cluster had fewer N-insertions in productive TCRs than the approximately 650-donor mean. In the study, approximately 150 TCR beta chains were listed as associated with cytomegalovirus. At a false discovery rate of 0.05, a later analysis linked some 17,000 TCR beta sequences to specific HLA alleles. In a later analysis, several top co-occurrence clusters were reported to appear linked to parvovirus B19, influenza, CMV and Epstein-Barr virus. Compared with equally common non-associated chains, HLA-associated TCR beta chains in a later analysis were more clonally expanded and had lower generation probabilities. Correlated functional status among segregating V segments might be attributable to linkage disequilibrium, but an unknown experimental factor could not be ruled out. Most CMV-associated TCR beta chains appeared to be HLA-restricted in a later analysis, and the HLA associations seemed to be driven largely by CMV exposure. A further reported finding was that TCR beta sequences accurately predicted the HLA-A and HLA-B alleles for most subjects in the first cohort. Three of the identified cytomegalovirus-associated TCR beta chains were confirmed in vitro to be specific for cytomegalovirus antigens. In both the original and validation cohorts, the classifier was reported to diagnose cytomegalovirus status with high specificity and sensitivity. In a later genetic analysis, a missense DCLRE1C variant was associated with V-gene and J-gene trimming of TCR beta chains, and the association was replicated in an independent cohort. HLA typing was unavailable for some donors at each locus, so association tests used only the typed subset.

The cohort consisted of hundreds of healthy bone marrow donors. Cohort members were all nominally healthy when sampled, although unrecorded immune exposures were likely present. The donor was CMV seronegative and was included in the group of 352 seronegative cohort members. A peripheral blood sample was collected from each donor, and TCR beta sequencing was performed on peripheral blood mononuclear cells. The Qiagen DNeasy Blood Extraction Kit was used to extract genomic DNA from the blood cell samples. Comment on this clone: Its specific antigen is unknown. No much larger clonotype is one base removed from it; base qualities were not supplied.

The library was made by the immunoSEQ multiplex PCR assay. The multiplex PCR relied on a mix of 60 forward primers for TCR Vbeta segments and 13 reverse primers for TCR Jbeta segments. The CDR3 region of rearranged TCR beta genes was amplified from genomic DNA by a multiplex PCR assay. Amplified TCR beta libraries were sequenced as 87-base-pair reads on the Illumina HiSeq System. Per the authors' processing: A later analysis tallied roughly 76 million unique TCR beta chains across the 666 repertoires, and around 9.9 million of those chains were shared by two or more donors. A nearest-neighbor algorithm error-corrected the raw reads and collapsed the reads into unique sequences, merging closely related sequences to remove PCR and sequencing errors. Alignment of CDR3 sequences to IMGT reference sequences was used to assign V, D and J gene segments. For a sequence to be retained, a match of at least six nucleotides was required to both a V gene segment and a J gene segment. Rearrangements were called productive when the CDR3 lacked stop codons and stayed in frame with V and J; all others were non-productive. CDR3 was defined by IMGT convention, running from the second conserved V-encoded cysteine to the conserved J-encoded phenylalanine. The earlier analysis of approximately 500 of the donors excluded sequences that lacked an unambiguous match to a single V gene segment. An earlier analysis of several hundred of the donors called V segments functional above 56.7% productive rearrangements and segregating when the between-donor standard deviation exceeded 5%. A statistical classification framework was built for diagnosing cytomegalovirus status from the catalog of TCR beta chain sequences. V and J gene assignment, in a later analysis, came from comparing TCR nucleotide sequences with IMGT/GENE-DB human TR gene sequences. Using the TCRdist pipeline, a later analysis assigned CDR3 sequences along with most-parsimonious VDJ recombination scenarios. In a later analysis, each TCR beta chain was defined by its CDR3 amino acid sequence together with its V-gene family, and reads without a unique V-gene family were excluded. A later analysis removed nearly 600 highly shared, low-generation-probability nucleotide sequences to deal with suspected cross-contamination and a sequencing artifact. A later analysis calculated a clonal expansion index for each public chain from normalized within-repertoire ranks of inferred template counts. In a later analysis, generation probabilities were computed with a VDJ recombination model fitted to out-of-frame rearrangements, and the resulting probabilities were checked against IGoR. Hypergeometric tests were used in a later analysis to score TCR-TCR, TCR-HLA and TCR-CMV co-occurrence, with a repertoire-size bias correction applied to the TCR pairs. In a later analysis, false discovery rates were estimated by permuting HLA or CMV assignments 20 times. In a later analysis, co-occurring TCRs were grouped using DBSCAN, with TCRdist sequence similarity added in when clustering inside HLA-allele-positive subsets. Co-occurrence clustering excluded repertoires with fewer than 30,000 or more than 120,000 public chains, plus five with anomalous nucleotide sharing. In its TCRdb copy, this immuneACCESS table keeps in-frame sequences only and misses some clones. Where compared with another copy, unresolved V genes explain less than half of these, and the others have no known cause. V and J calls and clone size come straight from that table; D and trimming were deduced from the DNA. The sample table lists about 170,000 clones, about 81% of them with a count of one. The top ten constitute about 1.9% of the sample.

The sample taken for sequencing was PBMCs. This TCR was recovered from a woman younger than 30 in good health and CMV-seronegative.

The CDR3 has the sequence CASSLAAGEGNEQFF. The nucleotide sequence is TGTGCCAGCAGCTTAGCAGCGGGAGAGGGGAATGAGCAGTTCTTC. This receptor chain uses TRBV7-2 and TRBJ2-1, and 8 bases in between align with TRBD2. Trimming accounts for 0 bases at V and 7 bases at J, while the number of junction bases matched to no gene is 5. From cysteine to phenylalanine, the CDR3 is 15 amino acids long. The kept DNA is CDR3 alone, 45 bases in frame from the first base. Based on the germline V gene, the CDR1 and CDR2 sequences are SGHTA and FQGNSA.